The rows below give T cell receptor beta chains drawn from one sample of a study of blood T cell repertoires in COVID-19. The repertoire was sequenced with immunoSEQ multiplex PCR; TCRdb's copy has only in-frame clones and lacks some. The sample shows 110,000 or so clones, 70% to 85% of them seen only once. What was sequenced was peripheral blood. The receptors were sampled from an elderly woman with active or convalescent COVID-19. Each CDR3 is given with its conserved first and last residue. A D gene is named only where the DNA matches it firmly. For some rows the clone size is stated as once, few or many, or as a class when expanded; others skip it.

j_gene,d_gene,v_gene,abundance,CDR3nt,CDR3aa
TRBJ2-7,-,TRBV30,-,TGTGCCTGGAGTGAGGACAATTACGAGCAGTACTTC,CAWSEDNYEQYF
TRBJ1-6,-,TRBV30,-,TGTGCCTGGAGCGACACAGTAGGTTCACCCCTCCACTTT,CAWSDTVGSPLHF
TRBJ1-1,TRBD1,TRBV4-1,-,TGCGCCAGCAGCCAGAATTTGAATGTTGGGACAGGGGCTTTGGGAGCTTTCTTT,CASSQNLNVGTGALGAFF
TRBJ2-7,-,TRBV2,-,TGTGCCAGCAGTGAGGGGGCCTTCTACGAGCAGTACTTC,CASSEGAFYEQYF
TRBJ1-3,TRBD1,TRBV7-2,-,TGTGCCAGCAGCTTCCGAGGGACAGGCTCTGGAAACACCATATATTTT,CASSFRGTGSGNTIYF
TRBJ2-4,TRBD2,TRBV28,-,TGTGCCAGCAGTTTAGGGAGGGCCGGAAACATTCAGTACTTC,CASSLGRAGNIQYF
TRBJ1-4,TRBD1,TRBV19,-,TGTGCCAGTAGGGGGACAGGGTTCCGGGAAAAACTGTTTTTT,CASRGTGFREKLFF
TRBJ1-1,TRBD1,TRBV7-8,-,TGTGCCAGCAGCTGGGACAGGGGCCTGAACACTGAAGCTTTCTTT,CASSWDRGLNTEAFF
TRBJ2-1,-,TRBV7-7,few,TGTGCTAGCAGCGAAAGAGGCAGTAATGAGAATGAGCAGTTCTTC,CASSERGSNENEQFF
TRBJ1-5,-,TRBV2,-,TGTGCCAGCAAGGCGGTTAGGGAGAGCAATCAGCCCCAGCATTTT,CASKAVRESNQPQHF
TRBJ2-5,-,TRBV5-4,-,TGTGCCAGCAGCTTGGGTGGGGCGGCCCCTCAAGAGACCCAGTACTTC,CASSLGGAAPQETQYF
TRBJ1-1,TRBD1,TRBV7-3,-,TGTGCCAGCAGCCATCGCGGCGGGACAGGGGGCACTGAAGCTTTCTTT,CASSHRGGTGGTEAFF
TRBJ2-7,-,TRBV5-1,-,TGCGCCAGCAGCCCTGGACTAACCTACGAGCAGTACTTC,CASSPGLTYEQYF
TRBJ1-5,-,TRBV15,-,TGTGCCACCAGCACGCGCCAGGGTGTGGGTCAGCCCCAGCATTTT,CATSTRQGVGQPQHF
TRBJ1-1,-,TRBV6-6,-,TGTGCCAGCAGTTACTCCCAGACCGGGAGGACTGAAGCTTTCTTT,CASSYSQTGRTEAFF
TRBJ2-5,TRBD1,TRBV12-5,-,TGTGCTAGTGGTTTGTTGGTCGTACAGGGGCGGGAGACCCAGTACTTC,CASGLLVVQGRETQYF
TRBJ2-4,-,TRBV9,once,TGTGCCAGCAGCGTAGGGAGCCTAGGCGAGAACATTCAGTACTTC,CASSVGSLGENIQYF
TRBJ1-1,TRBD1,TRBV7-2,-,TGTGCCAGCAGCTTAGCGGGGGGGACAGGGAACACTGAAGCTTTCTTT,CASSLAGGTGNTEAFF
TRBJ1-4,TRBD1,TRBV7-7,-,TGTGCTAGCAGCTCCGGGACAGGGGGAGAAAAACTGTTTTTT,CASSSGTGGEKLFF
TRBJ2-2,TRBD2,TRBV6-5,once,TGTGCCAGCATCTCAGCGGGAGCGGGGACCGGGGAGCTGTTTTTT,CASISAGAGTGELFF
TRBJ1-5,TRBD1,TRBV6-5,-,TGTGCCAGCAGTACTCCAGGGGGCAGGGTTCAGCCCCAGCATTTT,CASSTPGGRVQPQHF
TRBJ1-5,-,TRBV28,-,TGTGCCAGCAGCCCCCGGGGGGGATTTAGCAATCAGCCCCAGCATTTT,CASSPRGGFSNQPQHF
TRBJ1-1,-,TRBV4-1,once,TGCGCCAGCAGCCCGAATGGGAGGGGGTCCCCGGGTTCGGCTTTCTTT,CASSPNGRGSPGSAFF
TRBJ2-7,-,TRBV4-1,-,TGCGCCAGCAGCCAAGATCTAGAGGGTTTCTACGAGCAGTACTTC,CASSQDLEGFYEQYF
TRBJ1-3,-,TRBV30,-,TGTGCCTGGAGAGAGAAGACAGCTGGAAACACCATATATTTT,CAWREKTAGNTIYF
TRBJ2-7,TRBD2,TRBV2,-,TGTGCCAGCAGACGACTAGCGGGAGGTAGCGAGCAGTACTTC,CASRRLAGGSEQYF
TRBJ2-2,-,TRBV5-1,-,TGCGCCAGCAGCTTGACGGGACACACGAACACCGGGGAGCTGTTTTTT,CASSLTGHTNTGELFF
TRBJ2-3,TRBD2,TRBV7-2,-,TGTGCCAGCAGCTTACTGGGGCTAGCGGGAGTGACAGATACGCAGTATTTT,CASSLLGLAGVTDTQYF
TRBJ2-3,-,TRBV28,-,TGTGCCAGCAGTCGGAGGGCGGGAAGCACAGATACGCAGTATTTT,CASSRRAGSTDTQYF
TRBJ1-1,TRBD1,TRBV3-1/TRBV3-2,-,TGTGCCAGCAGCCGAGGACAGGGAAGAAACACTGAAGCTTTCTTT,CASSRGQGRNTEAFF
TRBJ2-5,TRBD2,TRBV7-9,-,TGTGCCAGCAGCTTTGGCCTAGCGGGAGGGGGCGAGACCCAGTACTTC,CASSFGLAGGGETQYF
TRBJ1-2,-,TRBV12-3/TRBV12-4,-,TGTGCCAGCAGTGTGGACAGCTATGGCTACACCTTC,CASSVDSYGYTF
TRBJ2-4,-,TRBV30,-,TGTGCCTGGAGACAGGGATTAGCCAAAAACATTCAGTACTTC,CAWRQGLAKNIQYF
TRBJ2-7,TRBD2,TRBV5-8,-,TGTGCCAGCTCAGGAACTAGCGTATCCTACGAGCAGTACTTC,CASSGTSVSYEQYF
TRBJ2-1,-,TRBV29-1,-,TGCAGCGTTGTTGGAGGGGGCATGGATGAGCAGTTCTTC,CSVVGGGMDEQFF
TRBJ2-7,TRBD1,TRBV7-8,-,TGTGCCAGCAGCTGGGGGACAGGTGGTGGGGGCGAGCAGTACTTC,CASSWGTGGGGEQYF
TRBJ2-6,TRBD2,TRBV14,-,TGTGCCAGCAGCCATTTAGCGGGAATCTCTGGGGCCAACGTCCTGACTTTC,CASSHLAGISGANVLTF
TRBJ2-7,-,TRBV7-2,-,TGTGCCAGCAGCTTAAGTGGGGCCACGCTCTACGAGCAGTACTTC,CASSLSGATLYEQYF
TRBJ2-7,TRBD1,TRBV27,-,TGTGCCAGCACGGGGTCCGGGACAGGGACTGACGAGCAGTACTTC,CASTGSGTGTDEQYF
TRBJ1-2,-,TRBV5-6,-,TGTGCCAGCAGCCAGTACAGGAATTCGGGCTACACCTTC,CASSQYRNSGYTF
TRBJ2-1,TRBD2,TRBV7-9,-,TGTGCCAGCAGCCCGAGCGGGGCCGCCTACAATGAGCAGTTCTTC,CASSPSGAAYNEQFF
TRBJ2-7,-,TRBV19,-,TGTGCCAGTAGTTGGGGGGAAGAGCAGTACTTC,CASSWGEEQYF
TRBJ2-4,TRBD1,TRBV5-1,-,TGCGCCAGCAGCTCGACAGGGGGCCCCAAAAACATTCAGTACTTC,CASSSTGGPKNIQYF
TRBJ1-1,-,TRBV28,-,TGTGCCAGCAAGTTCCAGGGGTTGAACACTGAAGCTTTCTTT,CASKFQGLNTEAFF
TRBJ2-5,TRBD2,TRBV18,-,TGTGCCAGCTCACTCAATCCCGAGACTAGCGGGACAGAGACCCAGTACTTC,CASSLNPETSGTETQYF